The count of the clone carrying this TCR beta chain is one. The source of the sample is a study of blood T cell repertoires in COVID-19. This CDR3 spans 13 amino acids. Germline V lookup: CDR1 SEHNR, CDR2 FQNEAQ (reference sequence). The ends lost 5 bases at V and 3 bases at J; junction bases unmatched: 3. In the original processing: Reference gene primer amplification in the assay estimated nucleated cell counts. Sequenced by immunoSEQ multiplex PCR; TCRdb stores in-frame clones only, minus some. D and trimming come from the DNA, and the V and J calls and clone size come from that table. The table includes 95,000 to 150,000 clones, around four fifths detected once.

The source material was peripheral blood. The chain is built from TRBV7-9 and TRBJ1-2; 7 nucleotides match TRBD1. The receptor's source is a human donor in a cohort sampled during active COVID-19. In nucleotides, the CDR3 is TGTGCCAGCAGCCCAGGGACAGACTATGGCTACACCTTC. Amino acids: CASSPGTDYGYTF.